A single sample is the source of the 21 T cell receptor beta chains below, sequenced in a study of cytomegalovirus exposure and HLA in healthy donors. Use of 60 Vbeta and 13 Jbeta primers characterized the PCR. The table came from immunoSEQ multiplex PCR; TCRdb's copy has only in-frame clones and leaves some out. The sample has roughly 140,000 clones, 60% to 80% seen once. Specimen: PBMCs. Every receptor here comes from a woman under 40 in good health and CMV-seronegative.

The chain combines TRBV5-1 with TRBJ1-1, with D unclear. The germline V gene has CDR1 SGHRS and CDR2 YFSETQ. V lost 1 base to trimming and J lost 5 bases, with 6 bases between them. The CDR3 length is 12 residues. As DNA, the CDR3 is TGCGCCAGCAGCTTGCTCGGGACTGAAGCTTTCTTT. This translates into CASSLLGTEAFF.

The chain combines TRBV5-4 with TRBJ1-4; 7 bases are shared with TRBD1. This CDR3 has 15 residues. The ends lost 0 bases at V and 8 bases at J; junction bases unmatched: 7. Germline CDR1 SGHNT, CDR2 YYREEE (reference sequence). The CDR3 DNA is TGTGCCAGCAGCTTGGCCGGGACAGCCGAAGAAAAACTGTTTTTT. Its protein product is CASSLAGTAEEKLFF.

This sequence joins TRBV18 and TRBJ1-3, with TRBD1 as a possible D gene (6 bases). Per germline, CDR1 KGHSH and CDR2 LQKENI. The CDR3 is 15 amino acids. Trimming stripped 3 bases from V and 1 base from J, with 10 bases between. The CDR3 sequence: CASSPSGESGNTIYF. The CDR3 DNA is TGTGCCAGCTCACCCTCAGGGGAGTCTGGAAACACCATATATTTT.

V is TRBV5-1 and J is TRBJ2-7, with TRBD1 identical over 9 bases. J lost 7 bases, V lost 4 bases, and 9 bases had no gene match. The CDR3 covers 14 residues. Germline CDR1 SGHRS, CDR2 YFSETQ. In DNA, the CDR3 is TGCGCCAGCAGCGATTACAGGGGGCGGGTTGAGCAGTACTTC. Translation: CASSDYRGRVEQYF.

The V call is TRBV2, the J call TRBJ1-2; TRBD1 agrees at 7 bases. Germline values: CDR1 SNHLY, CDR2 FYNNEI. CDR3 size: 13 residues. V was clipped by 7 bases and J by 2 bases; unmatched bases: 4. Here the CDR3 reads CASKGQLNYGYTF. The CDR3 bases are TGTGCCAGCAAGGGACAGCTAAACTATGGCTACACCTTC.

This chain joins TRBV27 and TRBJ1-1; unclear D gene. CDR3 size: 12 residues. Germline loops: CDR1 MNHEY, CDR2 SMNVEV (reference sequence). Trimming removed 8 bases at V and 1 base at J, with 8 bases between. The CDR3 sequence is CASYGENTEAFF. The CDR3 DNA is TGTGCCAGCTACGGTGAGAACACTGAAGCTTTCTTT.

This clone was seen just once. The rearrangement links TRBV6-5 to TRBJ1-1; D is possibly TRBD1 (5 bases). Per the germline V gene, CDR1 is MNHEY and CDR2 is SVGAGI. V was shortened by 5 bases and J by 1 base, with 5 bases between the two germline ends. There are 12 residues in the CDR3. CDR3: CASSRGNTEAFF. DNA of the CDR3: TGTGCCAGCAGTAGGGGGAACACTGAAGCTTTCTTT.

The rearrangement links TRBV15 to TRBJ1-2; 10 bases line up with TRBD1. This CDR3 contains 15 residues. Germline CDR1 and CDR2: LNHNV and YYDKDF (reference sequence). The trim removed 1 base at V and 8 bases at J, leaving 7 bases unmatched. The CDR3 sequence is CATSRGQGALEGYTF. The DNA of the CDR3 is TGTGCCACCAGCAGAGGACAGGGGGCGCTGGAGGGCTACACCTTC.

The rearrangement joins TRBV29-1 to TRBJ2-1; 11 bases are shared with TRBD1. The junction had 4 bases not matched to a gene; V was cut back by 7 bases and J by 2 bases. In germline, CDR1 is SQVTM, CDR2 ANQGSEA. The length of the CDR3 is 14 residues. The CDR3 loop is CSASGQGAYNEQFF. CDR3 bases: TGCAGCGCCTCGGGACAGGGGGCCTACAATGAGCAGTTCTTC.

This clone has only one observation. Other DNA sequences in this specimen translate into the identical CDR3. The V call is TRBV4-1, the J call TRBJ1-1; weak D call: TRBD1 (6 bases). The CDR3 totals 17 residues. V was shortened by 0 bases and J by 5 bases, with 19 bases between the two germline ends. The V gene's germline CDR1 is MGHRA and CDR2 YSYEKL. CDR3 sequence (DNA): TGCGCCAGCAGCCAAGATTATGGGGCAGGGGCGCGGACTGAAGCTTTCTTT. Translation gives CASSQDYGAGARTEAFF.

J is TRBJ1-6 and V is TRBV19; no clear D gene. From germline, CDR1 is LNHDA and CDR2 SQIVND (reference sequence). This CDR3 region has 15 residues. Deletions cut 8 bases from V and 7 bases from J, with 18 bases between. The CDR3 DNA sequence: TGTGCCAGTGGAATCGGGGATCTCTCAAATTCACCCCTCCACTTT. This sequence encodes CASGIGDLSNSPLHF.

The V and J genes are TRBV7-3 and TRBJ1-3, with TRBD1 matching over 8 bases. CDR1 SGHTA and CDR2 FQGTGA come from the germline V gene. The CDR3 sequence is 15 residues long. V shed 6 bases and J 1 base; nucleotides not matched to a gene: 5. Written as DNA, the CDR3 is TGTGCCAGCAGTCTCGACAGGGGTTCTGGAAACACCATATATTTT. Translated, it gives CASSLDRGSGNTIYF.

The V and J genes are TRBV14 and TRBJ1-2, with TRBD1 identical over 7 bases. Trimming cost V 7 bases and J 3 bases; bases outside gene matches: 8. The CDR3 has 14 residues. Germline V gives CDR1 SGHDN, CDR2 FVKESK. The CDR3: CASTPSRGDYGYTF. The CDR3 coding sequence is TGTGCCAGCACCCCGTCCAGGGGGGACTATGGCTACACCTTC.

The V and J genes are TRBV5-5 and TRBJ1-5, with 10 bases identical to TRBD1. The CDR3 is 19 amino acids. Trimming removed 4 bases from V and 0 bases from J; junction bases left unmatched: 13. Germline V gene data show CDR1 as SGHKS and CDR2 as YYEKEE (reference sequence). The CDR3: CASSRDRGRETSSNQPQHF. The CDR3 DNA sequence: TGTGCCAGCAGCCGAGACAGGGGGCGGGAAACTTCTAGCAATCAGCCCCAGCATTTT.

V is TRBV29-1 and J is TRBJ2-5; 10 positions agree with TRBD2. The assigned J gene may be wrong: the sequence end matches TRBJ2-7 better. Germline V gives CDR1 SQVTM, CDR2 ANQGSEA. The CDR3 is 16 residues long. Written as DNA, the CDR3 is TGCAGCGTTGTAGGGGCAGCGGGGGGGAGCTCCTACGAGCAGTACTTC. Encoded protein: CSVVGAAGGSSYEQYF.

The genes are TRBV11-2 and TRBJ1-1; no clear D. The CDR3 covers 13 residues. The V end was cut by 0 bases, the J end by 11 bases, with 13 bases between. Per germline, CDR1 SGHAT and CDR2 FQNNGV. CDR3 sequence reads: CASSLDLRGVAFF. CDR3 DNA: TGTGCCAGCAGCTTAGATCTAAGAGGAGTGGCTTTCTTT.

The CDR3 DNA follows: TGTGCCAGCAGTGAAGTTGACAGGGGGTATGGCTACACCTTC. As protein: CASSEVDRGYGYTF. This rearrangement joins TRBV6-1 to TRBJ1-2, with 9 bases matching TRBD1. The ends lost 1 base at V and 5 bases at J; junction bases unmatched: 2. The CDR3 is 14 residues long. The germline gives CDR1 MNHNS, CDR2 SASEGT.

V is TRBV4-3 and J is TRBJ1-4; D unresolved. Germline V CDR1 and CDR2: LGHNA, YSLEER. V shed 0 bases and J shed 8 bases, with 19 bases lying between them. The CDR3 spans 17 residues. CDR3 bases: TGCGCCAGCAGCCAAGAGAGTTGGAGGTCAAGAGAGGAAAAACTGTTTTTT. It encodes CASSQESWRSREEKLFF.

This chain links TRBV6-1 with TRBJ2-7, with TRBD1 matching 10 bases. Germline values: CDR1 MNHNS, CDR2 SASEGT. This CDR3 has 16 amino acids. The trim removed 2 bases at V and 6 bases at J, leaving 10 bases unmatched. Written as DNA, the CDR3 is TGTGCCAGCAGTGAAATCTCGGGACAGGGGTTTGGCGAGCAGTACTTC. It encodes CASSEISGQGFGEQYF.

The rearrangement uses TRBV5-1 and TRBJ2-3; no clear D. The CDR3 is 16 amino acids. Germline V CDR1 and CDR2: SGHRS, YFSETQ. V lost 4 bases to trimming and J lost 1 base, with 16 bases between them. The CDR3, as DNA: TGCGCCAGCAGCCTGGGGTCTGGGCCGGGCACAGATACGCAGTATTTT. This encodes CASSLGSGPGTDTQYF.

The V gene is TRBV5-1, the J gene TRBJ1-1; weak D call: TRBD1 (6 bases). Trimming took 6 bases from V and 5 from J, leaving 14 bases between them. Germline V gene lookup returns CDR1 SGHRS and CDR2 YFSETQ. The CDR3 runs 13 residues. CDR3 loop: CASTGGARTEAFF. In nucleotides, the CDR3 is TGCGCCAGCACGGGGGGGGCGCGGACTGAAGCTTTCTTT. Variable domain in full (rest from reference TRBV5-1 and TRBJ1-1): KAGVTQTPRYLIKTRGQQVTLSCSPISGHRSVSWYQQTPGQGLQFLFEYFSETQRNKGNFPGRFSGRQFSNSRSEMNVSTLELGDSALYLCASTGGARTEAFFGQGTRLTVV.